Sequencing of this TCR beta chain was carried out in a study of T-cell reconstitution after alpha-beta-depleted transplantation in children. Overall study results and limits: As was reported, about two months after transplant, alpha-beta T cells came from several hundred expanded graft clones. Some patients showed high day-60 TCRbeta diversity, which derived from surviving recipient T cells and thymic progenitors.

Construction of the TCRbeta library involved unique molecular identifiers. TCRdb used MiXCR to reprocess the PCR reads, holding one entry per CDR3 protein. Of about 460,000 distinct CDR3 sequences listed, about 10% are singletons. Germline loops: CDR1 LNHDA, CDR2 SQIVND (reference sequence). The CDR3 is 16 amino acids. The germline V and J ends were trimmed by 9 bases and 2 bases, with 21 bases remaining between them. In the case of this clonotype: The antigen remains unidentified.

This chain links TRBV19 with TRBJ2-3, with D possibly matching TRBD2 (6 bases). Material: PBMCs, mostly from graft donor cells, obtained 180 days after TCRalphabeta/CD19-depleted stem cell transplant. This receptor was taken from a female patient between 2 and 15 years old who had a stem cell transplant for aplastic anemia, so the T cells may come from the graft donor. The CDR3 spells CASAPRSSGSTDTQYF. The CDR3 region has the DNA TGTGCCAGCGCTCCCCGGAGTAGCGGTTCCACAGATACGCAGTATTTT. Combining the CDR3 with reference TRBV19 and TRBJ2-3 gives the whole variable domain DGGITQSPKYLFRKEGQNVTLSCEQNLNHDAMYWYRQDPGQGLRLIYYSQIVNDFQKGDIAEGYSVSREKKESFPLTVTSAQKNPTAFYLCASAPRSSGSTDTQYFGPGTRLTVL.